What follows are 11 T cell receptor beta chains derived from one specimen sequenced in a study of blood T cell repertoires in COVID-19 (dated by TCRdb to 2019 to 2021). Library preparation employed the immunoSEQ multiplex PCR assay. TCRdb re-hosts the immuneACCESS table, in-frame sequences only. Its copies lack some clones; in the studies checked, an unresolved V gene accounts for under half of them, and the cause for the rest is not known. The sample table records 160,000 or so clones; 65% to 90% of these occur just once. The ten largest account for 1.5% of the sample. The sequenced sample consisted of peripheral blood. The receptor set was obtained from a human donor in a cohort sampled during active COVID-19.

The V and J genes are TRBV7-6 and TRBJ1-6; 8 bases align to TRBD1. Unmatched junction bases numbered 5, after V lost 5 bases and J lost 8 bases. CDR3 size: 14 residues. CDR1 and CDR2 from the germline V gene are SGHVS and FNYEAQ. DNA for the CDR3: TGTGCCAGCAGCCTCCAGGGGGCTGATTCACCCCTCCACTTT. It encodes CASSLQGADSPLHF.

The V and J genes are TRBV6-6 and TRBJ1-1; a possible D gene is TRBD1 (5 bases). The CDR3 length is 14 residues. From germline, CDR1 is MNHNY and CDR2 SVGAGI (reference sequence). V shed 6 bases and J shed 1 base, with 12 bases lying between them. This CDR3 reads CASSRSQGNTEAFF. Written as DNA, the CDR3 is TGTGCCAGCAGCCGATCTCAGGGGAACACTGAAGCTTTCTTT.

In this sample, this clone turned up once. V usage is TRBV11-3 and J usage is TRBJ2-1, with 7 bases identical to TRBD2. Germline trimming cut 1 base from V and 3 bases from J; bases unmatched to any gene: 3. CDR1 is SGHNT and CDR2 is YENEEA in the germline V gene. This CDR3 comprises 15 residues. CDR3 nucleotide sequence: TGTGCCAGCAGCTTAGGGGGGGGTGACTACAATGAGCAGTTCTTC. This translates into CASSLGGGDYNEQFF.

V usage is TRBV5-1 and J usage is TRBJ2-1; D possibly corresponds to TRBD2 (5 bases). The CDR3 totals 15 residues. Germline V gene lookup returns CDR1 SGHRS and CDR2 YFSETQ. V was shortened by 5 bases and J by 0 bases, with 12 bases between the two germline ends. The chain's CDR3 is CASSMDWSSYNEQFF. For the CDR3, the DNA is TGCGCCAGCAGTATGGACTGGAGCTCCTACAATGAGCAGTTCTTC. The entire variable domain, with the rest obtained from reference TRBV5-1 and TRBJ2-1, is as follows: KAGVTQTPRYLIKTRGQQVTLSCSPISGHRSVSWYQQTPGQGLQFLFEYFSETQRNKGNFPGRFSGRQFSNSRSEMNVSTLELGDSALYLCASSMDWSSYNEQFFGPGTRLTVL.

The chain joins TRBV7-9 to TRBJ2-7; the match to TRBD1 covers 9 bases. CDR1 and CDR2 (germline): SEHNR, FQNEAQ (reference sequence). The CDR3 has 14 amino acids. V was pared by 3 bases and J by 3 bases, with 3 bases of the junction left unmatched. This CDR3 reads CASSLRDRVYEQYF. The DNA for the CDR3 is TGTGCCAGCAGCTTGCGGGACAGGGTCTACGAGCAGTACTTC.

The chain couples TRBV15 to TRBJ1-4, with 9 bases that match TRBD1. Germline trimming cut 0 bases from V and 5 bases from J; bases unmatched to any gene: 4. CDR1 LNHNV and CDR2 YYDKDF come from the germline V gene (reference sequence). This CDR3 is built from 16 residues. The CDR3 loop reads CATSRDRTGGNEKLFF. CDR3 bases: TGTGCCACCAGCAGAGATCGAACAGGGGGCAATGAAAAACTGTTTTTT.

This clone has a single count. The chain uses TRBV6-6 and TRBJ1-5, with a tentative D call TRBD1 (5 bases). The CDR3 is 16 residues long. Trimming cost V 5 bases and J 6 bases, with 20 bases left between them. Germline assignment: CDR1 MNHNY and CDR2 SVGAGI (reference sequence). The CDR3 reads CASSPSDRGFLQPQHF. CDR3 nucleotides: TGTGCCAGCAGTCCTTCCGACAGAGGTTTCCTTCAGCCCCAGCATTTT.

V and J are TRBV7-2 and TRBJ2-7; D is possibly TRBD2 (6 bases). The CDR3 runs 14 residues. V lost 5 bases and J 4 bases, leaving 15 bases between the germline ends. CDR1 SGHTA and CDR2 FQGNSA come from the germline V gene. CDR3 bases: TGTGCCAGCAGCGGGGGGTCACCTTCGTACGAGCAGTACTTC. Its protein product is CASSGGSPSYEQYF.

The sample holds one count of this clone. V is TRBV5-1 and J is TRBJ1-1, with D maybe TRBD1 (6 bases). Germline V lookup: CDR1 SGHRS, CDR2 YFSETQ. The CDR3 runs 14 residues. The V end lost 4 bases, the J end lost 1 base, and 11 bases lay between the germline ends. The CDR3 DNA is TGCGCCAGCAGCCCCTCGACAGGGAACACTGAAGCTTTCTTT. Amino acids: CASSPSTGNTEAFF. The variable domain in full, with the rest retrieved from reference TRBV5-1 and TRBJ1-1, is KAGVTQTPRYLIKTRGQQVTLSCSPISGHRSVSWYQQTPGQGLQFLFEYFSETQRNKGNFPGRFSGRQFSNSRSEMNVSTLELGDSALYLCASSPSTGNTEAFFGQGTRLTVV.

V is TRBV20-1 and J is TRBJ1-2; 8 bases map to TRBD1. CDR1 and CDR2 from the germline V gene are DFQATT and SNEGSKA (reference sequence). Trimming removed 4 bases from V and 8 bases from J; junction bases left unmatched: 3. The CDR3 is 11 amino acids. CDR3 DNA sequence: TGCAGTGCTACCCAGGGGGCGGGCTACACCTTC. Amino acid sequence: CSATQGAGYTF.

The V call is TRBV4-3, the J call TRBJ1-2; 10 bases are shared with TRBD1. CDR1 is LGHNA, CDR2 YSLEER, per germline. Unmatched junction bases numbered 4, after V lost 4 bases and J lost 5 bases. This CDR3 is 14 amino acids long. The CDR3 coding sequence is TGCGCCAGCAGCCCTTGGACAGGGGGATATGGCTACACCTTC. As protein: CASSPWTGGYGYTF.